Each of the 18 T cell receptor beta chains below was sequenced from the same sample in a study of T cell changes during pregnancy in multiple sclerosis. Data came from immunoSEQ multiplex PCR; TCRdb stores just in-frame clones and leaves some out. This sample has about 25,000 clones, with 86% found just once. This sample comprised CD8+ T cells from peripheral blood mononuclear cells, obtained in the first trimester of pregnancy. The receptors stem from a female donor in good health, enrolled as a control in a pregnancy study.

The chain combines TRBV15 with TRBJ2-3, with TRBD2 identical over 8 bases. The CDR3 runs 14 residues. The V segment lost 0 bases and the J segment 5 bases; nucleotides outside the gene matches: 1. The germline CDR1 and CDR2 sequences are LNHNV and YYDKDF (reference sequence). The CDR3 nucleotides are TGTGCCACCAGCAGAGATAGCGGGATAGATACGCAGTATTTT. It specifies CATSRDSGIDTQYF.

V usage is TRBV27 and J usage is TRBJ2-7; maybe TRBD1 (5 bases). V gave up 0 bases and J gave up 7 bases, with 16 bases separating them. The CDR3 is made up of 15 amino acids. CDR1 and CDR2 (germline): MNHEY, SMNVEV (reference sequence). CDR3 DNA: TGTGCCAGCAGTTTATCGCGCAGGGCGTGGACAGAGCAGTACTTC. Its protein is CASSLSRRAWTEQYF.

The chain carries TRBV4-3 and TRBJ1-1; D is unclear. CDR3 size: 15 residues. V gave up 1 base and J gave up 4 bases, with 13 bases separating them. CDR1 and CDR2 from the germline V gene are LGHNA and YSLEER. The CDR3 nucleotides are TGCGCCAGCAGCCAAGGGCGAATGCGGGGCACTGAAGCTTTCTTT. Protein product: CASSQGRMRGTEAFF.

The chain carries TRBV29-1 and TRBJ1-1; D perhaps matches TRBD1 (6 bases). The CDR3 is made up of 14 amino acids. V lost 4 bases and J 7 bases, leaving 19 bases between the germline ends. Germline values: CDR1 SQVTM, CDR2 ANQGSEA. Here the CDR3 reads CSVAFRGGRSEAFF. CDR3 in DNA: TGCAGCGTTGCCTTCAGAGGGGGACGGAGTGAAGCTTTCTTT.

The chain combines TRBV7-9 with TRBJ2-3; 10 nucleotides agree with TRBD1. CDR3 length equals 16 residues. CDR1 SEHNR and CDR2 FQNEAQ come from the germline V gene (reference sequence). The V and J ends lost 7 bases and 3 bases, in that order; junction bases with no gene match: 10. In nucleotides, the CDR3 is TGTGCCAGCAACACCGGGACAGGGGTCGGGACAGATACGCAGTATTTT. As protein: CASNTGTGVGTDTQYF.

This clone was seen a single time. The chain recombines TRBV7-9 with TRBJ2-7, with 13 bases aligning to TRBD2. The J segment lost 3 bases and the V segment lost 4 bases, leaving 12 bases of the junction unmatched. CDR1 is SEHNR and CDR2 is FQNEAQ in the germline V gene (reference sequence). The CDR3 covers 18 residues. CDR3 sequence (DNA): TGTGCCAGCAGCTCAGGGACTAGCGGGACTAATTGGGGCTACGAGCAGTACTTC. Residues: CASSSGTSGTNWGYEQYF.

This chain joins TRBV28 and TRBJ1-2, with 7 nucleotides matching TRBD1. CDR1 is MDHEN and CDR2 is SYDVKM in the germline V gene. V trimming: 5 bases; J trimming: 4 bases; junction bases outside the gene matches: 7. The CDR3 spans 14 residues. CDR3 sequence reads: CASSPSRDSYGYTF. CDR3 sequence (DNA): TGTGCCAGCAGTCCCTCCAGGGACAGCTATGGCTACACCTTC.

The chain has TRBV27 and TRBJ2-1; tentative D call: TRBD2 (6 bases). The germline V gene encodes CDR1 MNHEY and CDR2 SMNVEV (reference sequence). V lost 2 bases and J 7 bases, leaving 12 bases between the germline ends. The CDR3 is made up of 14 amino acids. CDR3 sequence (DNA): TGTGCCAGCAGTTTAGGACTAAGGGGAAATGAGCAGTTCTTC. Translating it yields CASSLGLRGNEQFF.

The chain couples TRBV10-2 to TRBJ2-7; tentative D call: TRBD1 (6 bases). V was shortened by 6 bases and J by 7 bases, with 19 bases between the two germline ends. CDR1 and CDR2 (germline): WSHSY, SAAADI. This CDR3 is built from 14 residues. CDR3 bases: TGCGCCAGCAGCGGTCAGGGGACCCTTTGGGAGCAGTACTTC. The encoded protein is CASSGQGTLWEQYF.

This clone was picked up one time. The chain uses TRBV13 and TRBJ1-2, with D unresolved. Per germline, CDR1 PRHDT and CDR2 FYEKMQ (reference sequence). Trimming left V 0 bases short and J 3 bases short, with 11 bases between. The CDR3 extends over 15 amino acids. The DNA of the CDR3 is TGTGCCAGCAGCTTAGGCCGGGGTAGCGACTATGGCTACACCTTC. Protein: CASSLGRGSDYGYTF.

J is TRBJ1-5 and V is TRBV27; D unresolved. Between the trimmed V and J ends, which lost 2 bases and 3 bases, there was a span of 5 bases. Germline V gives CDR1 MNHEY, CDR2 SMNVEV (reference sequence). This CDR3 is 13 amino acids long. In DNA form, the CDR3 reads TGTGCCAGCAGTTTACAGGTCAATCAGCCCCAGCATTTT. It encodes CASSLQVNQPQHF.

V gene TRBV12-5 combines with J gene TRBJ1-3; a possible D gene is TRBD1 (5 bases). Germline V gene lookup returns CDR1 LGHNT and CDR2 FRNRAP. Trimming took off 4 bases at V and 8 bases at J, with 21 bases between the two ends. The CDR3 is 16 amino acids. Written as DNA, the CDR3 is TGTGCTAGTGGTTCCCCGACAGTTGCCGGGAGAGACACCATATATTTT. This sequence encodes CASGSPTVAGRDTIYF.

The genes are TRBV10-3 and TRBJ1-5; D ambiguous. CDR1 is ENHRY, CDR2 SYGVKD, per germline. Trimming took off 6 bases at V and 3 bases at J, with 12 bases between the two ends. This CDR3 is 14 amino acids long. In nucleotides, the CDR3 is TGTGCCATCAGAAATGGCCAGTCCAATCAGCCCCAGCATTTT. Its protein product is CAIRNGQSNQPQHF.

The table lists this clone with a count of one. Here the CDR3 reads CASSVGQAYNEQFF. The CDR3 DNA follows: TGTGCCAGCAGCGTAGGGCAGGCCTACAATGAGCAGTTCTTC. The chain carries TRBV9 and TRBJ2-1; unclear D gene. Germline V gene lookup returns CDR1 SGDLS and CDR2 YYNGEE. CDR3 length: 14 residues. V was trimmed by 0 bases and J by 2 bases, leaving 6 bases between them.

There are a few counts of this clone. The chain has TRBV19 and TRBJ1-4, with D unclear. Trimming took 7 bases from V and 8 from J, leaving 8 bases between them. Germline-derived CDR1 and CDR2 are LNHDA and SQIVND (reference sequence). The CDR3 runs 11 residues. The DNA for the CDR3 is TGTGCCAGTAAATCCGCGGAAAAACTGTTTTTT. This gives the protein CASKSAEKLFF.

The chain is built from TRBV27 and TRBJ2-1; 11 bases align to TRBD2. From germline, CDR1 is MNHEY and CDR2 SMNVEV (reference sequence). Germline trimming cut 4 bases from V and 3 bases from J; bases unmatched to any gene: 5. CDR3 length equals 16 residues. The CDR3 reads CASSYLSGGGYNEQFF. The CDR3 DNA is TGTGCCAGCAGTTACCTTAGCGGGGGGGGCTACAATGAGCAGTTCTTC.

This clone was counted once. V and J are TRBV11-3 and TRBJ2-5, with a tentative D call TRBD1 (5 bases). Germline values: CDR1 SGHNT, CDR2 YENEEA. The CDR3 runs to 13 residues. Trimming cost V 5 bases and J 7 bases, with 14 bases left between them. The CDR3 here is CASSPRGLGTQYF. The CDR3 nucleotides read TGTGCCAGCAGCCCAAGGGGCTTAGGGACCCAGTACTTC.

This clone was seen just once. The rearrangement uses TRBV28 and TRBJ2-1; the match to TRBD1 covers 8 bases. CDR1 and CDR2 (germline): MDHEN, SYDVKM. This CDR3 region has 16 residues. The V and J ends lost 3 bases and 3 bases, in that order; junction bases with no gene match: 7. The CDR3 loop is CASSFSQGAFYNEQFF. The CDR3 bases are TGTGCCAGCAGTTTTAGTCAGGGGGCCTTCTACAATGAGCAGTTCTTC. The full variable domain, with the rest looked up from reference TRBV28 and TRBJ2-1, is DVKVTQSSRYLVKRTGEKVFLECVQDMDHENMFWYRQDPGLGLRLIYFSYDVKMKEKGDIPEGYSVSREKKERFSLILESASTNQTSMYLCASSFSQGAFYNEQFFGPGTRLTVL.